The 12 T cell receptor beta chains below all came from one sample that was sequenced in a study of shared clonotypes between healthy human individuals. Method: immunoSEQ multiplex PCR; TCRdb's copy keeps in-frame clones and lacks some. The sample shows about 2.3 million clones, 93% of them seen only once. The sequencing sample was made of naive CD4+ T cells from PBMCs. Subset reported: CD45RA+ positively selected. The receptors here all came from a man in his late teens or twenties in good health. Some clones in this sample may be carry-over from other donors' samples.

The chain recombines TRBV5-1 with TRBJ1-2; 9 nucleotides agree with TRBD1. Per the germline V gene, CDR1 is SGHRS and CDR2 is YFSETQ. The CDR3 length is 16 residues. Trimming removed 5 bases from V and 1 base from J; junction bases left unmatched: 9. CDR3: CASRALQGARNYGYTF. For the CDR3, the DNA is TGCGCCAGCAGGGCCCTACAGGGGGCACGTAACTATGGCTACACCTTC.

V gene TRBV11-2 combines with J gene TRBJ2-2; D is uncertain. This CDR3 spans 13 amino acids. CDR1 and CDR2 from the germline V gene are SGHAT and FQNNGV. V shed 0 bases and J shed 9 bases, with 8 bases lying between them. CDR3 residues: CASSLEAARELFF. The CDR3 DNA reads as TGTGCCAGCAGCTTAGAAGCAGCCCGGGAGCTGTTTTTT. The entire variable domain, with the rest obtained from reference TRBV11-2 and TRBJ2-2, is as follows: EAGVAQSPRYKIIEKRQSVAFWCNPISGHATLYWYQQILGQGPKLLIQFQNNGVVDDSQLPKDRFSAERLKGVDSTLKIQPAKLEDSAVYLCASSLEAARELFFGEGSRLTVL.

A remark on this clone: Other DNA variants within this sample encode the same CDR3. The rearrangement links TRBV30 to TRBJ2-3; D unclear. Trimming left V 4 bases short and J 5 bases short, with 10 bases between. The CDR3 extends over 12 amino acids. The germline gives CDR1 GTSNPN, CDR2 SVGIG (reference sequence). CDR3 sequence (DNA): TGTGCCTGGACTGGTGGCGGAGATACGCAGTATTTT. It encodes CAWTGGGDTQYF.

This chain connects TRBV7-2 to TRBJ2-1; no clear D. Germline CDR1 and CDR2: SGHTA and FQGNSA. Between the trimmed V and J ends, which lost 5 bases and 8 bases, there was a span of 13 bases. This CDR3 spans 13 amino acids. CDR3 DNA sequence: TGTGCCAGCAGCAATAGCCGTGGTGATGAGCAGTTCTTC. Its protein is CASSNSRGDEQFF.

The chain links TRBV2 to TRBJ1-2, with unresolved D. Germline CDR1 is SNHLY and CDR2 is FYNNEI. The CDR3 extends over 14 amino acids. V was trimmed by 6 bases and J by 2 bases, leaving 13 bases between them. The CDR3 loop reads CASRVSTVNYGYTF. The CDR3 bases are TGTGCCAGCAGAGTTTCGACCGTGAACTATGGCTACACCTTC.

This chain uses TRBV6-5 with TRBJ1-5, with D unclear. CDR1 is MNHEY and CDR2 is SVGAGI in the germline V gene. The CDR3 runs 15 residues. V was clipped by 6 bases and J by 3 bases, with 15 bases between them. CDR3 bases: TGTGCCAGCAGCAAGGGAGGACTCACCAATCAGCCCCAGCATTTT. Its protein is CASSKGGLTNQPQHF.

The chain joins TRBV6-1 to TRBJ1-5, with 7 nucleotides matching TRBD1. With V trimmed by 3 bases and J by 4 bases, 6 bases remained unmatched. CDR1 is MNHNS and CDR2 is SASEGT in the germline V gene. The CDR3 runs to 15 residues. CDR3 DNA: TGTGCCAGCAGTGAGGGACAGCACCAAAATCAGCCCCAGCATTTT. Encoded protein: CASSEGQHQNQPQHF.

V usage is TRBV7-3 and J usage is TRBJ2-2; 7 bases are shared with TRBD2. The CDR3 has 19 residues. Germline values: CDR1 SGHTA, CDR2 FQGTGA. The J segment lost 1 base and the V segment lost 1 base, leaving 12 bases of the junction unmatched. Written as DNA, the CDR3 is TGTGCCAGCAGCTTAATCGTGCGGAGGCTAGCGGAGAACACCGGGGAGCTGTTTTTT. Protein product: CASSLIVRRLAENTGELFF.

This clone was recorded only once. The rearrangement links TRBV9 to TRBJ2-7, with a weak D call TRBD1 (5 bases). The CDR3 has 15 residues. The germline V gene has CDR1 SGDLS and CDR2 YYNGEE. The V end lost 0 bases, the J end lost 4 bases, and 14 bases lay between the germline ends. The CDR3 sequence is CASSVEVGVGYEQYF. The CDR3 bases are TGTGCCAGCAGCGTAGAGGTAGGGGTAGGGTACGAGCAGTACTTC.

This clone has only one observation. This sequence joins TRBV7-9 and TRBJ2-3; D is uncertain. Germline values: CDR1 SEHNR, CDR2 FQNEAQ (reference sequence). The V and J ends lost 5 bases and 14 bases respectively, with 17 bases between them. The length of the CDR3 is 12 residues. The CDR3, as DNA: TGTGCCAGCAGCCGTCTCGACCCTTCAGCGTATTTT. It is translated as CASSRLDPSAYF.

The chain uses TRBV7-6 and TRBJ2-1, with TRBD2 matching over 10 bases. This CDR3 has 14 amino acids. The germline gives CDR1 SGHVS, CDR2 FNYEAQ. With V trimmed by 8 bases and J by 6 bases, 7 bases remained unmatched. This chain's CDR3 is CASGQREGANEQFF. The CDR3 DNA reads TGTGCCAGCGGCCAGCGGGAGGGGGCCAATGAGCAGTTCTTC. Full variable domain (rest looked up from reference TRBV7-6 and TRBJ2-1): GAGVSQSPRYKVTKRGQDVALRCDPISGHVSLYWYRQALGQGPEFLTYFNYEAQQDKSGLPNDRFSAERPEGSISTLTIQRTEQRDSAMYRCASGQREGANEQFFGPGTRLTVL.

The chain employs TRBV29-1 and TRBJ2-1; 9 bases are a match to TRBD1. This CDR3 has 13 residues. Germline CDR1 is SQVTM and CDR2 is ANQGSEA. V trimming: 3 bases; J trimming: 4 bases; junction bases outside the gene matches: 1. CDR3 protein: CSVDGQGYNEQFF. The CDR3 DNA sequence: TGCAGCGTTGATGGACAGGGGTACAATGAGCAGTTCTTC.